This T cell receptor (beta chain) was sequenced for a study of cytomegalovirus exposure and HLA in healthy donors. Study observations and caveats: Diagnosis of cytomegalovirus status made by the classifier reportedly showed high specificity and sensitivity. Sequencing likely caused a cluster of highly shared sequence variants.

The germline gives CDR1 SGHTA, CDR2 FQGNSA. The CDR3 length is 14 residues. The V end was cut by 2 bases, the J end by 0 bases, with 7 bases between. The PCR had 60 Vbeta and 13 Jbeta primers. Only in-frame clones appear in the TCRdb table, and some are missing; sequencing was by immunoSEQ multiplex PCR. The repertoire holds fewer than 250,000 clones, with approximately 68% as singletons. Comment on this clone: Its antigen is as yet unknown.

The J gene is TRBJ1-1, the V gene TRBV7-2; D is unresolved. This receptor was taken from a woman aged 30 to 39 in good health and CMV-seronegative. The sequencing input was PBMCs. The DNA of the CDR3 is TGTGCCAGCAGCTTATTGAGGGTGAACACTGAAGCTTTCTTT. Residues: CASSLLRVNTEAFF.